The next 27 T cell receptor beta chains were all read from a single sample in a study of blood T cell repertoires in COVID-19. Profiling relied on immunoSEQ multiplex PCR, and the TCRdb table lists in-frame clones only, not all of them. The sample lists approximately 360,000 clones, 90% occurring once. Material for sequencing was peripheral blood. The source is a man aged 18 to 29 with active or convalescent COVID-19.

The chain recombines TRBV5-6 with TRBJ1-2; 7 nucleotides align to TRBD1. The CDR3 covers 13 residues. V dropped 5 bases and J dropped 8; count of bases not matched to a gene: 9. Germline lookup yields CDR1 SGHDT and CDR2 YYEEEE. CDR3 DNA: TGTGCCAGCAGGAAACAGGGGTTAGGAGGCTACACCTTC. Translated, it gives CASRKQGLGGYTF.

The chain links TRBV12-2 to TRBJ1-6; the table's D call TRBD1 went unverified against the DNA. TRBV12-2 is assigned pseudogene status. There are 17 residues in the CDR3. CDR3 loop: CASRLYWATGDNSPLHF. Here the CDR3 DNA reads TGTGCAAGTCGCTTATATTGGGCGACAGGGGATAATTCACCCCTCCACTTT.

The chain carries TRBV7-8 and TRBJ2-1; 10 bases match TRBD2. V lost 7 bases to trimming and J lost 4 bases; unmatched junction nucleotides: 7. The CDR3 loop spans 15 amino acids. The germline V gene encodes CDR1 SGHVS and CDR2 FQNEAQ. DNA of the CDR3: TGTGCCAGCAAACAGGGAGCGGGAGGGTACAATGAGCAGTTCTTC. It translates to CASKQGAGGYNEQFF.

This rearrangement joins TRBV6-1 to TRBJ2-2, with TRBD2 identical over 9 bases. V gave up 4 bases and J gave up 4 bases; unmatched junction bases: 10. CDR3 size: 17 residues. Per germline, CDR1 MNHNS and CDR2 SASEGT. The CDR3 nucleotides read TGTGCCAGCAGTGTGAGCCTAGCGGGAACGTCCACCGGGGAGCTGTTTTTT. Translating it yields CASSVSLAGTSTGELFF.

This clone was observed once. The genes are TRBV9 and TRBJ1-1; 9 positions match TRBD1. The CDR3 covers 15 residues. Per germline, CDR1 SGDLS and CDR2 YYNGEE. After removal of 3 bases from V and 5 bases from J, the junction contained 8 bases not matched to a gene. CDR3 in amino acids: CASSATGGAQTEAFF. For the CDR3, the DNA is TGTGCCAGCAGCGCCACAGGGGGCGCGCAAACTGAAGCTTTCTTT.

The chain uses TRBV6-6 and TRBJ2-7; TRBD1 agrees at 8 bases. Germline V gives CDR1 MNHNY, CDR2 SVGAGI (reference sequence). Trimming at V came to 0 bases and at J to 3 bases, leaving 1 base not matched to a gene. CDR3 length equals 14 residues. Here the CDR3 reads CASSYSDRVYEQYF. The DNA for the CDR3 is TGTGCCAGCAGTTACTCGGACAGGGTCTACGAGCAGTACTTC.

Note on this clone: Within the sample, other DNA sequences also encode this same CDR3. This chain joins TRBV7-2 and TRBJ2-7; weak D call: TRBD1 (5 bases). Germline CDR1 reads SGHTA; CDR2 reads FQGNSA. This CDR3 is built from 12 residues. The germline V and J ends were trimmed by 2 bases and 3 bases, with 5 bases remaining between them. CDR3 DNA sequence: TGTGCCAGCAGCTTACAGGGCTACGAGCAGTACTTC. It yields the protein CASSLQGYEQYF.

This chain joins TRBV29-1 and TRBJ1-3; TRBD1 matches 8 bases. With 7 bases clipped from V and 6 bases from J, the junction kept 5 bases outside the gene matches. CDR1 is SQVTM and CDR2 is ANQGSEA in the germline V gene. The CDR3 sequence is 12 residues long. The CDR3 protein is CSAGQGENTIYF. Written as DNA, the CDR3 is TGCAGCGCAGGACAGGGAGAAAACACCATATATTTT.

The V call is TRBV5-4, the J call TRBJ2-2; D is perhaps TRBD2 (6 bases). The CDR3 consists of 14 residues. V dropped 4 bases and J dropped 6 bases, with 13 bases sitting between them. Germline V lookup: CDR1 SGHNT, CDR2 YYREEE (reference sequence). Here the CDR3 DNA reads TGTGCCAGCAGCCCTGGAGGGGTTCCCGGGGAGCTGTTTTTT. This sequence encodes CASSPGGVPGELFF.

This clone was observed at least ten times. V is TRBV3-1 (or the pseudogene TRBV3-2) and J is TRBJ1-5; D is ambiguous. The CDR3 consists of 13 residues. CDR1 and CDR2 (germline): LGHDT, YNNKEL (reference sequence). With 0 bases removed from V and 7 bases from J, the gap between germline ends came to 7 bases. CDR3: CASSQDRQQPQHF. For the CDR3, the DNA is TGTGCCAGCAGCCAAGATCGCCAGCAGCCCCAGCATTTT.

This chain joins TRBV28 and TRBJ2-5; TRBD1 matches 10 bases. Germline V CDR1 and CDR2: MDHEN, SYDVKM. This CDR3 spans 15 amino acids. V shed 6 bases, J shed 4 bases, and the junction held 8 bases outside the gene matches. CDR3 coding DNA: TGTGCCAGCAGCACAAGACAGGGGGCGTCAGAGACCCAGTACTTC. It encodes CASSTRQGASETQYF.

The chain links TRBV7-7 to TRBJ2-3; TRBD2 matches at 11 bases. The CDR3 has 14 residues. CDR1 is SSHAT, CDR2 FNYEAQ, per germline (reference sequence). V trimming: 1 base; J trimming: 10 bases; junction bases outside the gene matches: 4. The CDR3 DNA sequence: TGTGCCAGCAGCTTAGTGCTAGCGGGGGGACCGCAGTATTTT. Amino acid sequence: CASSLVLAGGPQYF.

Turning to this clone: The same CDR3 is also encoded by other DNA sequences in this sample. The chain recombines TRBV18 with TRBJ1-1; a possible D gene is TRBD1 (5 bases). V shed 5 bases and J shed 1 base, with 8 bases lying between them. This CDR3 region has 13 residues. Germline CDR1 KGHSH, CDR2 LQKENI. The CDR3 protein is CASSTGQNTEAFF. The DNA of the CDR3 is TGTGCCAGCTCAACAGGACAGAACACTGAAGCTTTCTTT.

The chain uses TRBV5-1 and TRBJ1-6, with unresolved D. Germline V gives CDR1 SGHRS, CDR2 YFSETQ. CDR3 length: 15 amino acids. Trimming left V 4 bases short and J 8 bases short, with 16 bases between. The CDR3 coding sequence is TGCGCCAGCAGCCCGACCGGGTACTCGGATTCACCCCTCCACTTT. Its protein product is CASSPTGYSDSPLHF.

This chain links TRBV6-2 or TRBV6-3 with TRBJ1-3, with 10 bases lining up with TRBD1. Germline values: CDR1 MNHEY, CDR2 SVGEGT. The CDR3 covers 15 residues. The V gene end was trimmed by 5 bases and the J gene end by 4 bases; junction bases not matched to a gene: 5. The CDR3 bases are TGTGCCAGCAGTCGGACAGGGGGAGTCGGAAACACCATATATTTT. It codes for CASSRTGGVGNTIYF.

The CDR3 DNA sequence: TGTGCCAGCGGGCAGGTACCTAGCGGGACCTCCTCTGGGGCCAACGTCCTGACTTTC. It encodes CASGQVPSGTSSGANVLTF. The J gene is TRBJ2-6, the V gene TRBV27; 9 bases fit TRBD2. The V gene end was trimmed by 8 bases and the J gene end by 0 bases; junction bases not matched to a gene: 14. Per the germline V gene, CDR1 is MNHEY and CDR2 is SMNVEV (reference sequence). The CDR3 covers 19 residues. Combining the CDR3 with reference TRBV27 and TRBJ2-6 gives the whole variable domain EAQVTQNPRYLITVTGKKLTVTCSQNMNHEYMSWYRQDPGLGLRQIYYSMNVEVTDKGDVPEGYKVSRKEKRNFPLILESPSPNQTSLYFCASGQVPSGTSSGANVLTFGAGSRLTVL.

The chain couples TRBV10-3 to TRBJ1-1, with a possible D match to TRBD1 (6 bases). Trimming took 3 bases from V and 7 from J, leaving 15 bases between them. The CDR3 contains 14 residues. The germline V gene has CDR1 ENHRY and CDR2 SYGVKD. This CDR3 is CAISDYREFSEAFF. DNA of the CDR3: TGTGCCATCAGTGATTACAGGGAATTTAGTGAAGCTTTCTTT.

The rearrangement joins TRBV29-1 to TRBJ2-7, with TRBD1 identical over 7 bases. From germline, CDR1 is SQVTM and CDR2 ANQGSEA. The CDR3 length is 13 residues. V gave up 5 bases and J gave up 3 bases; unmatched junction bases: 7. This CDR3 is CSVLSQGDYEQYF. The CDR3 DNA is TGCAGCGTTCTCTCGCAGGGGGACTACGAGCAGTACTTC.

The J gene is TRBJ2-1, the V gene TRBV19; D is undetermined. Germline V gene sequence: CDR1 LNHDA, CDR2 SQIVND (reference sequence). V lost 1 base and J 4 bases, leaving 14 bases between the germline ends. The CDR3 totals 16 residues. CDR3: CASSIAGANQYNEQFF. The CDR3, as DNA: TGTGCCAGTAGTATAGCCGGAGCAAACCAATACAATGAGCAGTTCTTC.

The J gene is TRBJ1-1, the V gene TRBV29-1; D unresolved. V lost 5 bases and J lost 2, with 15 bases in between. The length of the CDR3 is 14 residues. Per germline, CDR1 SQVTM and CDR2 ANQGSEA. In nucleotides, the CDR3 is TGCAGCGTTTGGACTATAATAGGAAACACTGAAGCTTTCTTT. It encodes CSVWTIIGNTEAFF.

The table lists this clone with a count of one. V usage is TRBV5-6 and J usage is TRBJ2-7, with D possibly matching TRBD2 (6 bases). The V gene lost 2 bases and the J gene lost 5 bases, with 23 bases spanning the gap. CDR1 and CDR2 from the germline V gene are SGHDT and YYEEEE. The CDR3 length is 17 residues. For the CDR3, the DNA is TGTGCCAGCAGCTTCTTCGGGAGAACAACGCTAGGACACGAGCAGTACTTC. It yields the protein CASSFFGRTTLGHEQYF.

V gene TRBV9 combines with J gene TRBJ1-2; no clear D. This CDR3 is 11 amino acids long. Trimming shortened V by 5 bases and J by 8 bases, and 10 bases separated the two germline ends. CDR1 is SGDLS, CDR2 YYNGEE, per germline. Here the CDR3 reads CASRRGYGYTF. The DNA of the CDR3 is TGTGCCAGCAGACGAGGGTACGGCTACACCTTC.

The V gene is TRBV4-2, the J gene TRBJ2-1; perhaps TRBD2 as D (5 bases). V was cut by 1 base and J by 4 bases, with 14 bases left in between. Looked up from germline, CDR1 is LGHNA and CDR2 is YNFKEQ. The CDR3 extends over 16 amino acids. The CDR3 DNA sequence: TGTGCCAGCAGCCAAGGAGGGCTTGGGATTTACAATGAGCAGTTCTTC. This gives the protein CASSQGGLGIYNEQFF.

This clone is a singleton in its sample. J is TRBJ1-5 and V is TRBV4-1; D may be TRBD1 (5 bases). The V gene lost 4 bases and the J gene lost 2 bases, with 9 bases spanning the gap. CDR1 MGHRA and CDR2 YSYEKL come from the germline V gene. This CDR3 spans 14 amino acids. The CDR3, as DNA: TGCGCCAGCAGCCCGGGACTGGGCAATCAGCCCCAGCATTTT. Amino acid sequence: CASSPGLGNQPQHF.

This clone was observed a handful of times. J is TRBJ2-7 and V is TRBV2; TRBD1 matches at 8 bases. This CDR3 contains 14 residues. The germline V gene encodes CDR1 SNHLY and CDR2 FYNNEI. V trimming: 9 bases; J trimming: 7 bases; junction bases outside the gene matches: 14. The CDR3 sequence: CASQPGGRGYEQYF. Here the CDR3 DNA reads TGTGCCAGTCAACCAGGGGGCCGGGGTTATGAGCAGTACTTC.

The CDR3 sequence: CASSQVVGNTIYF. Here the CDR3 DNA reads TGTGCCAGCAGCCAAGTCGTTGGAAACACCATATATTTT. The V call is TRBV3-1 (or the pseudogene TRBV3-2), the J call TRBJ1-3; D is undetermined. Per germline, CDR1 LGHDT and CDR2 YNNKEL (reference sequence). The V and J ends lost 1 base and 3 bases respectively, with 4 bases between them. This CDR3 contains 13 residues.

The rearrangement links TRBV5-1 to TRBJ2-5; TRBD2 matches at 9 bases. The germline V gene encodes CDR1 SGHRS and CDR2 YFSETQ. The CDR3 extends over 14 amino acids. V dropped 4 bases and J dropped 5; count of bases not matched to a gene: 6. The CDR3: CASSPRGGGETQYF. CDR3 bases: TGCGCCAGCAGCCCGCGGGGGGGCGGGGAGACCCAGTACTTC. Drawing the rest from reference TRBV5-1 and TRBJ2-5, the complete variable domain is KAGVTQTPRYLIKTRGQQVTLSCSPISGHRSVSWYQQTPGQGLQFLFEYFSETQRNKGNFPGRFSGRQFSNSRSEMNVSTLELGDSALYLCASSPRGGGETQYFGPGTRLLVL.